This passage covers 16 T cell receptor beta chains from one sample sequenced in a study of shared clonotypes between healthy human individuals (dated by TCRdb to about 2020). The library relied on the immunoSEQ multiplex PCR assay. Here the immuneACCESS table is served through TCRdb, limited to in-frame sequences with V and J called. Missing clones are a known gap in these copies; in checked studies unresolved V genes cover under half, and the rest lacks a known reason. The sample table records about 2.1 million clones; just under 95% of these occur just once. The biggest ten clones account for under 2% of the sample. CD8 naive samples were CD45RO-negative cells positively selected for CCR7, giving a CD45RA+CCR7+ population that excluded TemRA cells. Sequences were obtained from naive CD8+ T cells from PBMCs. The sample's cell subset or site, from its label and the paper: CD45RA+CCR7+. The source of these receptors is a man younger than 35 in good health. Some clones in this sample may be carry-over from other donors' samples.

This chain uses TRBV25-1 with TRBJ2-5, with D perhaps TRBD1 (5 bases). The J call is uncertain, as TRBJ2-7 better fits the DNA end. This CDR3 has 16 amino acids. Germline assignment: CDR1 MGHDK and CDR2 SYGVNS. The CDR3, as DNA: TGTGCCAGCAGTCCTCGACAGCACCTAGAGTCCTACGAGCAGTACTTC. Translated: CASSPRQHLESYEQYF.

The rearrangement uses TRBV7-9 and TRBJ1-5; TRBD1 is a possible D gene (5 bases). The germline V gene has CDR1 SEHNR and CDR2 FQNEAQ (reference sequence). The germline V and J ends were trimmed by 5 bases and 2 bases, with 10 bases remaining between them. The CDR3 is 14 residues long. The CDR3 DNA is TGTGCCAGCAGCCACGGGGGACGCAATCAGCCCCAGCATTTT. The encoded protein is CASSHGGRNQPQHF.

The chain employs TRBV19 and TRBJ2-7, with 9 positions matching TRBD1. Germline V CDR1 and CDR2: LNHDA, SQIVND (reference sequence). Germline trimming cut 6 bases from V and 2 bases from J; bases unmatched to any gene: 11. This CDR3 is 16 amino acids long. The CDR3 DNA reads TGTGCCAGTAGCCTTAAAAACCGGGACAGGGCCTACGAGCAGTACTTC. Its translation: CASSLKNRDRAYEQYF.

The chain uses TRBV11-2 and TRBJ2-1, with D tentatively TRBD2 (5 bases). The V end was cut by 1 base, the J end by 9 bases, with 10 bases between. The CDR3 has 13 amino acids. CDR1 and CDR2 (germline): SGHAT, FQNNGV. The CDR3 DNA reads TGTGCCAGCAGCTTAGGCAGGAGCGGTGAGCAGTTCTTC. It codes for CASSLGRSGEQFF.

The CDR3: CAKWQGKSSYEQYF. CDR3 nucleotide sequence: TGCGCCAAATGGCAGGGAAAAAGCTCCTACGAGCAGTACTTC. This chain joins TRBV5-1 and TRBJ2-7, with D possibly being TRBD1 (5 bases). CDR1 and CDR2 (germline): SGHRS, YFSETQ. Trimming pared 9 bases from V and 0 bases from J, leaving 16 bases between. The CDR3 contains 14 residues.

This clone turned up a few times. This chain connects TRBV10-2 to TRBJ1-2, with TRBD1 matching 8 bases. V dropped 0 bases and J dropped 7; count of bases not matched to a gene: 7. Germline values: CDR1 WSHSY, CDR2 SAAADI. This CDR3 contains 15 residues. Here the CDR3 DNA reads TGCGCCAGCAGTGAGTCCAGGCAGGGGGCCCGTGGCTACACCTTC. Translation: CASSESRQGARGYTF.

The V gene is TRBV4-1, the J gene TRBJ2-7, with D tentatively TRBD2 (6 bases). Trimming removed 0 bases from V and 3 bases from J, with 15 bases in between. Germline CDR1 reads MGHRA; CDR2 reads YSYEKL. This CDR3 comprises 16 residues. The CDR3 protein is CASSQDLASARYEQYF. CDR3 DNA sequence: TGCGCCAGCAGCCAAGACTTGGCTAGCGCTCGCTACGAGCAGTACTTC.

The V call is TRBV7-6, the J call TRBJ2-7; no reliable D call. Trimming took off 5 bases at V and 4 bases at J, with 18 bases between the two ends. CDR3 length equals 15 residues. Germline CDR1 SGHVS, CDR2 FNYEAQ. In nucleotides, the CDR3 is TGTGCCAGCAGCCTGAGCTATGGGCGAATGTACGAGCAGTACTTC. This translates into CASSLSYGRMYEQYF.

The V gene is TRBV5-1, the J gene TRBJ2-7; 9 bases fit TRBD2. The junction had 6 bases not matched to a gene; V was cut back by 2 bases and J by 6 bases. Germline V CDR1 and CDR2: SGHRS, YFSETQ. The CDR3 spans 14 residues. The CDR3 spells CASSFYAGGLEQYF. The CDR3 bases are TGCGCCAGCAGCTTTTACGCGGGAGGGCTCGAGCAGTACTTC.

Points on this clone: Other DNA sequences in the sample encode the same CDR3. The V gene is TRBV5-1, the J gene TRBJ2-1; 7 bases fit TRBD1. J lost 2 bases, V lost 0 bases, and 2 bases had no gene match. The CDR3 runs to 15 residues. CDR1 is SGHRS and CDR2 is YFSETQ in the germline V gene. This chain's CDR3 is CASSLGQGPYNEQFF. The CDR3 DNA reads TGCGCCAGCAGCTTGGGACAGGGACCCTACAATGAGCAGTTCTTC.

Written as DNA, the CDR3 is TGTGCCAGCAGCGTATCCGGGGCGACGGATGAGCAGTTCTTC. As protein: CASSVSGATDEQFF. This rearrangement joins TRBV9 to TRBJ2-1; D may be TRBD1 or TRBD2 (5 bases each). The ends were cut back, 1 base at V and 8 bases at J, with 13 bases in the middle. Germline CDR1 and CDR2: SGDLS and YYNGEE. The CDR3 extends over 14 amino acids. Full variable domain (outside the CDR3, taken from reference TRBV9 and TRBJ2-1): DSGVTQTPKHLITATGQRVTLRCSPRSGDLSVYWYQQSLDQGLQFLIQYYNGEERAKGNILERFSAQQFPDLHSELNLSSLELGDSALYFCASSVSGATDEQFFGPGTRLTVL.

The J gene is TRBJ1-1, the V gene TRBV5-1; TRBD1 matches 8 bases. The J segment lost 6 bases and the V segment lost 4 bases, leaving 8 bases of the junction unmatched. Germline V lookup: CDR1 SGHRS, CDR2 YFSETQ. The CDR3 loop spans 14 amino acids. Written as DNA, the CDR3 is TGCGCCAGCAGCATGACAGGGGTTGGGGCTGAAGCTTTCTTT. Translating it yields CASSMTGVGAEAFF.

J is TRBJ2-2 and V is TRBV27; unclear D gene. Trimming shortened V by 6 bases and J by 0 bases, and 14 bases separated the two germline ends. CDR3 length: 16 residues. Germline V lookup: CDR1 MNHEY, CDR2 SMNVEV (reference sequence). CDR3 amino acids: CASSLLPQTNTGELFF. The CDR3 DNA is TGTGCCAGCAGCCTCTTGCCCCAAACGAACACCGGGGAGCTGTTTTTT.

The genes are TRBV27 and TRBJ1-5; D not certain. Germline V gene sequence: CDR1 MNHEY, CDR2 SMNVEV (reference sequence). V was clipped by 0 bases and J by 3 bases, with 9 bases between them. The CDR3 extends over 15 amino acids. CDR3 sequence: CASSLSGHLNQPQHF. In nucleotides, the CDR3 is TGTGCCAGCAGTTTATCAGGCCACCTCAATCAGCCCCAGCATTTT.

CDR3 bases: TGCGCCAGCAGCCTGGGCATCACTGAAGCTTTCTTT. Its protein product is CASSLGITEAFF. This chain uses TRBV5-1 with TRBJ1-1; D call uncertain. Trimming removed 4 bases at V and 4 bases at J, with 8 bases between. CDR1 is SGHRS, CDR2 YFSETQ, per germline. The CDR3 is 12 residues long.

Comment on this clone: This sample also contains other DNA sequences that code for the same CDR3. The rearrangement uses TRBV6-5 and TRBJ1-1; D remains unclear. In germline, CDR1 is MNHEY, CDR2 SVGAGI. V gave up 0 bases and J gave up 5 bases, with 7 bases separating them. CDR3 size: 13 residues. CDR3 sequence: CASSYSRLTEAFF. In DNA form, the CDR3 reads TGTGCCAGCAGTTACTCTCGGTTAACTGAAGCTTTCTTT.